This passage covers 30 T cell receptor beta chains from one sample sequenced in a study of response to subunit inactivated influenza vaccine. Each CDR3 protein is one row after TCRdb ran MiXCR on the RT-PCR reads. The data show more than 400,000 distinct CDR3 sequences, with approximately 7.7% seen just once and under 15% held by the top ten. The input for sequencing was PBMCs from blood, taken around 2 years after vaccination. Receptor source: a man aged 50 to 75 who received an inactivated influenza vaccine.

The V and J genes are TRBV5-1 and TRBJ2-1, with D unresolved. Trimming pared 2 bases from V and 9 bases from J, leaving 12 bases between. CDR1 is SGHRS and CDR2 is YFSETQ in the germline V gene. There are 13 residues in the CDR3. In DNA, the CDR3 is TGCGCCAGCAGCTTAAAGGACGTAGGTGAGCAGTTCTTC. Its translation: CASSLKDVGEQFF.

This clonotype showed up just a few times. The CDR3 reads CSARQKSSYNSPLHF. CDR3 bases: TGCAGTGCGAGACAGAAAAGCTCCTATAATTCACCCCTCCACTTT. The chain employs TRBV20-1 and TRBJ1-6; TRBD1 is a possible D gene (5 bases). Germline values: CDR1 DFQATT, CDR2 SNEGSKA (reference sequence). V gave up 6 bases and J gave up 0 bases, with 12 bases separating them. CDR3 length: 15 residues.

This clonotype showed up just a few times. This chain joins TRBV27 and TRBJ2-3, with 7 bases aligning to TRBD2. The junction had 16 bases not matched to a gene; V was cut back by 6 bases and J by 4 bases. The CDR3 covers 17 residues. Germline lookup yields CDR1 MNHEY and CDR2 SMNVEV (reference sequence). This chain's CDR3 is CASSPGPERGPADTQYF. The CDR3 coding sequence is TGTGCCAGCAGCCCCGGGCCCGAGCGGGGTCCCGCAGATACGCAGTATTTT.

The CDR3 sequence: CASSLDLTGTSDTQYF. CDR3 nucleotides: TGCGCCAGCAGCTTGGATCTGACGGGCACGTCAGATACGCAGTATTTT. The chain joins TRBV5-1 to TRBJ2-3, with D hard to call. Germline V gives CDR1 SGHRS, CDR2 YFSETQ. The CDR3 is made up of 16 amino acids. Between the trimmed V and J ends, which lost 0 bases and 4 bases, there was a span of 15 bases.

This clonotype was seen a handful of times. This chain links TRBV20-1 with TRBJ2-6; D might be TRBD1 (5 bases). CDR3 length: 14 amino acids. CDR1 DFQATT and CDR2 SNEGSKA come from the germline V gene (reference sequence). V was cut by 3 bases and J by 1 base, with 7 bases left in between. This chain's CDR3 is CSARKGSGANVLTF. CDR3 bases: TGCAGTGCTAGGAAGGGGTCTGGGGCCAACGTCCTGACTTTC.

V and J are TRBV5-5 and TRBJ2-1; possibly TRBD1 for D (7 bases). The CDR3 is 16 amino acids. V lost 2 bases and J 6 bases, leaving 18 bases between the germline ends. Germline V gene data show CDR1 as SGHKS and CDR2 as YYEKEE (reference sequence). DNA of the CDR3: TGTGCCAGCAGCTTTCCGGAGGGGGCCTTGGGCAATGAGCAGTTCTTC. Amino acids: CASSFPEGALGNEQFF.

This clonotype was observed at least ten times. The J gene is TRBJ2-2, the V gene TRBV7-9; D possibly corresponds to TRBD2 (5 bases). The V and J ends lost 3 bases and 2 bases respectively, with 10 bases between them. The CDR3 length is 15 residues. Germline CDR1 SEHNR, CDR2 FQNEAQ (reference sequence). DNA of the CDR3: TGTGCCAGCAGCTTTTGGACTTTTAACACCGGGGAGCTGTTTTTT. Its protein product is CASSFWTFNTGELFF.

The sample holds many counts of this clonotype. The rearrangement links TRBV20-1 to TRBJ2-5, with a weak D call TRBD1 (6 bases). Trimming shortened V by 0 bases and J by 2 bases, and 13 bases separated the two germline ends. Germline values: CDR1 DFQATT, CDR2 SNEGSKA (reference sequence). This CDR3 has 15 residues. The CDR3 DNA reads TGCAGTGCTAGAGATGGGCAGGGGCGACAAGAGACCCAGTACTTC. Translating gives CSARDGQGRQETQYF.

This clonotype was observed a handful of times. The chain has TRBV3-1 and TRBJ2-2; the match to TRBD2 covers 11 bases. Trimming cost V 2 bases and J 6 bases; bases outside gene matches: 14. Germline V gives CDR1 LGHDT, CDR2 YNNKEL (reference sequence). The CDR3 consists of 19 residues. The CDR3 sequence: CASSQIPLASGGSAGELFF. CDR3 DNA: TGTGCCAGCAGCCAAATTCCCCTCGCTAGCGGGGGGTCGGCCGGGGAGCTGTTTTTT.

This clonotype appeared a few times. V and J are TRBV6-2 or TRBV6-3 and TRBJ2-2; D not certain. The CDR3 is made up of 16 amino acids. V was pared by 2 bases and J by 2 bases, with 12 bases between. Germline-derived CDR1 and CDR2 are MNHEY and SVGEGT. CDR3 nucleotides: TGTGCCAGCAGTTACACGCGTCGGGTTAACACCGGGGAGCTGTTTTTT. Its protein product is CASSYTRRVNTGELFF.

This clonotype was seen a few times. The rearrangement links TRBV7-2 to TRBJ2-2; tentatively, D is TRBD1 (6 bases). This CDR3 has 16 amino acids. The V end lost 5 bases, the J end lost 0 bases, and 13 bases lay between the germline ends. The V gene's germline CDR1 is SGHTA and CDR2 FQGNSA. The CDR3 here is CASSPMPGANTGELFF. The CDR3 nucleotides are TGTGCCAGCAGCCCGATGCCAGGGGCGAACACCGGGGAGCTGTTTTTT.

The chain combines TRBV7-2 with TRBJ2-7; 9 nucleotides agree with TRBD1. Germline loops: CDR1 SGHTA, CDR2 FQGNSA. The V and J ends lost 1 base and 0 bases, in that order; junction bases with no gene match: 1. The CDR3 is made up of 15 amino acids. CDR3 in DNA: TGTGCCAGCAGCTTAGAGACAGGGGGCTCCTACGAGCAGTACTTC. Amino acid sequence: CASSLETGGSYEQYF.

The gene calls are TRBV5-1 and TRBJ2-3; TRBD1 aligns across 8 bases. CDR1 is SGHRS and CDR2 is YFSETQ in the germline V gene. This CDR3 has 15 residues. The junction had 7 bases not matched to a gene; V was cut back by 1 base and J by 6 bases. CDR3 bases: TGCGCCAGCAGCTTGTTCGGGACAGGTCAGGATACGCAGTATTTT. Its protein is CASSLFGTGQDTQYF.

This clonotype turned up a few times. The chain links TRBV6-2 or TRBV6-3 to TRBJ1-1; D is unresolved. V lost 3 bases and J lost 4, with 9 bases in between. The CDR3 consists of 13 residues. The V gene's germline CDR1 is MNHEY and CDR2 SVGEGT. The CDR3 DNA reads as TGTGCCAGCAGTTATAGGAGAGGCACTGAAGCTTTCTTT. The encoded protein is CASSYRRGTEAFF.

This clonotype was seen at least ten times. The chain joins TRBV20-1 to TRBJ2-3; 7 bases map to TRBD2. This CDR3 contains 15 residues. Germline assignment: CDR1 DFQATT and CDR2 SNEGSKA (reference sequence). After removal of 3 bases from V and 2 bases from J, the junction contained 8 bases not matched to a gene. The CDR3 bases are TGCAGTGCTAGTACGACTAGCTCTTTCACAGATACGCAGTATTTT. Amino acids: CSASTTSSFTDTQYF.

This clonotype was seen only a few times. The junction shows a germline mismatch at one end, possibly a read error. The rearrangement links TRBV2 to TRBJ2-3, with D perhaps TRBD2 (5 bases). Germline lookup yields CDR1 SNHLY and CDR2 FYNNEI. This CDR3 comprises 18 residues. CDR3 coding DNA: TGTGCCAGCAGTAAAGCGAACCGGGCCGAACTGGATCGGGGTACGCAGTATTTT. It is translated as CASSKANRAELDRGTQYF.

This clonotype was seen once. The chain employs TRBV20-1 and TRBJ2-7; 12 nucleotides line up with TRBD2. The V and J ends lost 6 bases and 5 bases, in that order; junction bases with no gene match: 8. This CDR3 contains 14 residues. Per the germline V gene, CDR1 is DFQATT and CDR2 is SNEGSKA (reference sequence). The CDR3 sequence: CSAPTSGSIDEQYF. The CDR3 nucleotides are TGCAGTGCGCCGACTAGCGGGAGTATCGACGAGCAGTACTTC.

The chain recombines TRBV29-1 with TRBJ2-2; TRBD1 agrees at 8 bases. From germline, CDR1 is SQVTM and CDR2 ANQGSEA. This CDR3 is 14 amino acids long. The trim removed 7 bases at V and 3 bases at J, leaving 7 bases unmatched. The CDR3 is CSARQGSHTGELFF. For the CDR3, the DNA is TGCAGCGCCCGACAGGGGTCGCACACCGGGGAGCTGTTTTTT.

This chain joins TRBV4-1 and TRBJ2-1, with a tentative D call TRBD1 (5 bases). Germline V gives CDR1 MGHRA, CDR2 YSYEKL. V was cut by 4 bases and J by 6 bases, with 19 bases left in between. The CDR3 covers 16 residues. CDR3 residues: CASSPVDTRWGNEQFF. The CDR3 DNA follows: TGCGCCAGCAGCCCAGTGGACACTCGATGGGGCAATGAGCAGTTCTTC.

The CDR3 loop is CASSAGRAGGPFVSTDTQYF. The CDR3 bases are TGTGCCAGCAGCGCGGGTCGAGCGGGAGGGCCGTTCGTTAGCACAGATACGCAGTATTTT. The genes are TRBV21-1 and TRBJ2-3; the D segment call TRBD2 is taken from the table without a DNA check. TRBV21-1 is designated a pseudogene. This CDR3 has 20 amino acids.

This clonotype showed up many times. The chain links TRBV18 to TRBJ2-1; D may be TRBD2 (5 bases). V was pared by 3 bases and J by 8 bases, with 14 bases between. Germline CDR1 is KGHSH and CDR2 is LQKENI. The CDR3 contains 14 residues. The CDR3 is CASSPPGVGHEQFF. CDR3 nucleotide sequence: TGTGCCAGCTCACCCCCCGGGGTGGGTCATGAGCAGTTCTTC.

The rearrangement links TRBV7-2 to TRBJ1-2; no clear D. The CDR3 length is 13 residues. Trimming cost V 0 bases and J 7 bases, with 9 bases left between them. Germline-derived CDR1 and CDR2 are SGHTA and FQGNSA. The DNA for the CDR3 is TGTGCCAGCAGCTTAGCGGCGGCTGGTGGCTACACCTTC. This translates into CASSLAAAGGYTF.

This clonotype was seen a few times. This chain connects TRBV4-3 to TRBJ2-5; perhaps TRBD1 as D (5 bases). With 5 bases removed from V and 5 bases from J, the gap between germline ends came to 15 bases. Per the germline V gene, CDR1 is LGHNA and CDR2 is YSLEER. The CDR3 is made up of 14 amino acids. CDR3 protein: CASSMGQNGETQYF. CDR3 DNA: TGCGCCAGCAGCATGGGGCAAAACGGGGAGACCCAGTACTTC.

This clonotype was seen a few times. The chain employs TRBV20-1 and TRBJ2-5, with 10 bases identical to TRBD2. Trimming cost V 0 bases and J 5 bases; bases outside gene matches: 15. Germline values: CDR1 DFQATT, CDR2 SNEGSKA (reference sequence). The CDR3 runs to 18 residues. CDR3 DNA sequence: TGCAGTGCTAGAGATCAGGCTAGCGGGAGTTTCCAACGGGAGACCCAGTACTTC. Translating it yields CSARDQASGSFQRETQYF.

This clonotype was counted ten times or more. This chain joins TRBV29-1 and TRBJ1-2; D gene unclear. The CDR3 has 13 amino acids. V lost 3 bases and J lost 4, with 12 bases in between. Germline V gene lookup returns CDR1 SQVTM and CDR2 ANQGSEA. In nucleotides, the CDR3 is TGCAGCGTTGACAGTGCCGGCCCCTATGGCTACACCTTC. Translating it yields CSVDSAGPYGYTF.

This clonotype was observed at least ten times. The CDR3 sequence is CASRSAGVSNYGYTF. DNA for the CDR3: TGCGCCAGCAGGAGTGCAGGGGTTTCTAACTATGGCTACACCTTC. The chain has TRBV5-1 and TRBJ1-2, with TRBD1 as a possible D gene (6 bases). The V end lost 5 bases, the J end lost 0 bases, and 14 bases lay between the germline ends. CDR1 SGHRS and CDR2 YFSETQ come from the germline V gene. The length of the CDR3 is 15 residues.

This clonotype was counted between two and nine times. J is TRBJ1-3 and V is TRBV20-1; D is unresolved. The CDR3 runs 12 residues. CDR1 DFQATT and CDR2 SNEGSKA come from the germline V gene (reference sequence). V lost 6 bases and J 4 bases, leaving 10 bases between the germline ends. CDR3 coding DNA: TGCAGTGCAGAGGGTGGCGGAAACACCATATATTTT. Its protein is CSAEGGGNTIYF.

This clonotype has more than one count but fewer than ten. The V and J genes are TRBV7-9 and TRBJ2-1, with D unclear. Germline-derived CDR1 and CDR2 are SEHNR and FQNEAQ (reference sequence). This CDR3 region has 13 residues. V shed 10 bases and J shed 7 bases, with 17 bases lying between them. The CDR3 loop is CATQPPDLNEQFF. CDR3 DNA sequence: TGTGCCACCCAACCTCCCGACCTGAATGAGCAGTTCTTC.

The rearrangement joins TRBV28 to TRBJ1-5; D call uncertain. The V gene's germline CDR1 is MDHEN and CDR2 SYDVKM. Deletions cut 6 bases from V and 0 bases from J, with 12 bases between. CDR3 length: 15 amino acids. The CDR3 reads CASRPTTFSNQPQHF. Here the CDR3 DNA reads TGTGCCAGCAGACCCACAACCTTTAGCAATCAGCCCCAGCATTTT.

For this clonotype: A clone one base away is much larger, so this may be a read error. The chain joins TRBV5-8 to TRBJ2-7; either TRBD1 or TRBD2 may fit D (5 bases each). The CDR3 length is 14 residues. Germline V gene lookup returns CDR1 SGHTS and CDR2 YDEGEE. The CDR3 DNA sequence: TGTTCCAGCTCCTCGGGGCTGATGCGGAATGAGCAGTACTTC. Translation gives CSSSSGLMRNEQYF.